This passage covers 8 T cell receptor beta chains from one sample sequenced in a study of PD-1 and CTLA-4 blockade in melanoma. Here immunoSEQ multiplex PCR was the method, and the copy in TCRdb shows in-frame clones only, minus some. The sample yields around 32,000 clones, roughly 89% seen once. The sequenced sample was CD8+ T cells from peripheral blood, obtained before anti-PD-1 treatment. These receptors were taken from a human donor with melanoma.

The chain is built from TRBV4-1 and TRBJ1-1; D not certain. Germline CDR1 reads MGHRA; CDR2 reads YSYEKL. The CDR3 runs 17 residues. Deletions cut 1 base from V and 4 bases from J, with 19 bases between. This CDR3 is CASSQGGSSLVGTEAFF. CDR3 nucleotide sequence: TGCGCCAGCAGCCAAGGTGGGTCGTCCCTAGTTGGCACTGAAGCTTTCTTT.

The V call is TRBV23-1, the J call TRBJ2-3; D tentatively fits TRBD1 or TRBD2 (6 bases each). TRBV23-1 is marked as an open reading frame, function uncertain. This CDR3 has 17 residues. V was shortened by 3 bases and J by 3 bases, with 19 bases between the two germline ends. The CDR3 DNA sequence: TGCGCCAGCAGTCAGCGCGAGGGGGGTCCCTCTACAGATACGCAGTATTTT. This sequence encodes CASSQREGGPSTDTQYF.

The chain carries TRBV5-6 and TRBJ1-1; D may be TRBD1 (5 bases). The CDR3 has 14 residues. Germline V CDR1 and CDR2: SGHDT, YYEEEE. V was cut by 4 bases and J by 6 bases, with 16 bases left in between. This CDR3 reads CASSIVQRGAEAFF. The DNA of the CDR3 is TGTGCCAGCAGCATCGTACAGCGGGGGGCTGAAGCTTTCTTT.

The chain links TRBV7-9 to TRBJ1-4; a weak D match, TRBD1 (5 bases). Germline V gives CDR1 SEHNR, CDR2 FQNEAQ (reference sequence). Trimming stripped 5 bases from V and 8 bases from J, with 21 bases between. This CDR3 spans 16 amino acids. The CDR3, as DNA: TGTGCCAGCAGCCTATCTGAACAGGTCTATGGGGAAAAACTGTTTTTT. This encodes CASSLSEQVYGEKLFF.

The rearrangement uses TRBV27 and TRBJ2-2; no definite D call. The CDR3 is made up of 13 amino acids. V was shortened by 3 bases and J by 3 bases, with 5 bases between the two germline ends. Germline V CDR1 and CDR2: MNHEY, SMNVEV (reference sequence). The CDR3 sequence is CASSFPYTGELFF. CDR3 bases: TGTGCCAGCAGTTTCCCCTACACCGGGGAGCTGTTTTTT.

The genes are TRBV19 and TRBJ2-1, with 12 positions matching TRBD2. The CDR3 consists of 16 residues. Germline assignment: CDR1 LNHDA and CDR2 SQIVND (reference sequence). The junction had 5 bases not matched to a gene; V was cut back by 8 bases and J by 0 bases. The CDR3 loop is CASRLAGEGSYNEQFF. CDR3 DNA: TGTGCCAGTCGACTAGCGGGAGAAGGCTCCTACAATGAGCAGTTCTTC.

The rearrangement joins TRBV7-8 to TRBJ2-5; 9 bases match TRBD2. CDR1 and CDR2 from the germline V gene are SGHVS and FQNEAQ. The V gene end was trimmed by 1 base and the J gene end by 4 bases; junction bases not matched to a gene: 7. The length of the CDR3 is 16 residues. The CDR3 nucleotides are TGTGCCAGCAGCTTAGTAGCGGGAGTGCCAGGAGAGACCCAGTACTTC. It translates to CASSLVAGVPGETQYF.

With regard to this clone: Other DNA variants within this sample encode the same CDR3. The CDR3 DNA is TGTGCCAGCACGGCCGGGGCCACTGAAGCTTTCTTT. Translated: CASTAGATEAFF. The J gene is TRBJ1-1, the V gene TRBV12-3 or TRBV12-4; D may be TRBD1 (5 bases). Trimming cost V 7 bases and J 4 bases, with 10 bases left between them. CDR3 length: 12 residues.